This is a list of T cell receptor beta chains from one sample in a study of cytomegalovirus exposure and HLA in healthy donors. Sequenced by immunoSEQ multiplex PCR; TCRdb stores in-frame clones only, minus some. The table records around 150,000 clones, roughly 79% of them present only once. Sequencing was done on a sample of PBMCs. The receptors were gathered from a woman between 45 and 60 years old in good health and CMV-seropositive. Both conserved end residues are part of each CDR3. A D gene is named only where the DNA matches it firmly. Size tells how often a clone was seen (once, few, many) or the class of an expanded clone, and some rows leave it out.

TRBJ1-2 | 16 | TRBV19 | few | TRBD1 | TGTGCCAACCAGAACCCGGGACAGGGACATCACTATGGCTACACCTTC | CANQNPGQGHHYGYTF
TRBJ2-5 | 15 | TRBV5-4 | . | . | TGTGCCAGCAGCTTGGGGGGAGCGTTCCAGGAGACCCAGTACTTC | CASSLGGAFQETQYF
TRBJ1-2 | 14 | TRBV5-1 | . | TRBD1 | TGCGCCAGCAGCTTACAGGGGCCAGACTATGGCTACACCTTC | CASSLQGPDYGYTF
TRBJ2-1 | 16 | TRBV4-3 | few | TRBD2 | TGCGCCAGCAGCCAATCCTGGACTAGCTGGGGCGATGAGCAGTTCTTC | CASSQSWTSWGDEQFF
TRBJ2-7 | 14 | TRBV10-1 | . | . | TGCGCCAGCAGTCCTACAGGGTCCCCCTACGAGCAGTACTTC | CASSPTGSPYEQYF
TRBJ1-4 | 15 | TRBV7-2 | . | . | TGTGCCAGCAGGGGTGAGGCGACAACTAATGAAAAACTGTTTTTT | CASRGEATTNEKLFF
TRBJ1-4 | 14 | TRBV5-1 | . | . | TGCGCCAGCAAGGCGGGAGGGGGAAGTGAAAAACTGTTTTTT | CASKAGGGSEKLFF
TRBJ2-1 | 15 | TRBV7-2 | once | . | TGTGCCAGCAGCTTTGCGTGGGGCGAGTACAATGAGCAGTTCTTC | CASSFAWGEYNEQFF
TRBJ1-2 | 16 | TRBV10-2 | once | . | TGCGCCAGCAGTGAGTCGAAGGCGGGGGTTATTTATGGCTACACCTTC | CASSESKAGVIYGYTF
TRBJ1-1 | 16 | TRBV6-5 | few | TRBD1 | TGTGCCAGCAGTTCGTCCCCCAGGGGGCGCGGCACTGAAGCTTTCTTT | CASSSSPRGRGTEAFF
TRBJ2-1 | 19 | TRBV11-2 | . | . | TGTGCCAGCAGCTCCCAATCGGGAAAGTTCTCAGCTACCTACAATGAGCAGTTCTTC | CASSSQSGKFSATYNEQFF
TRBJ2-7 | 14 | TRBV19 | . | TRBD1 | TGTGCCAGTAGTACCAAACAGGGGGGTACCGAGCAGTACTTC | CASSTKQGGTEQYF
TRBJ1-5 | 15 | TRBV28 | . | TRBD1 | TGTGCCAGCAGTTCTTATGTGTCAGGGGGTCAGCCCCAGCATTTT | CASSSYVSGGQPQHF
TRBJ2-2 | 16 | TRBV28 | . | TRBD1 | TGTGCCAGCAGTCCCCGGGGCAGGGGGTCGACCGGGGAGCTGTTTTTT | CASSPRGRGSTGELFF
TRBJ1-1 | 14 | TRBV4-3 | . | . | TGCGCCAGCAGCCAAGATATCGGGGGGGAGGGAGCTTTCTTT | CASSQDIGGEGAFF
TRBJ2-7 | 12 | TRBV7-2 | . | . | TGTGCCAGCAGTACTAGTTACTACGAGCAGTACTTC | CASSTSYYEQYF
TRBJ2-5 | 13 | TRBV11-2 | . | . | TGTGCCAGCAGCCGACAGGTGCAAGAGACCCAGTACTTC | CASSRQVQETQYF
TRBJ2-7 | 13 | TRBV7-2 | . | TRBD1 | TGTGCCAGCAGCGCCGGACAGGATCCCGAGCAGTACTTC | CASSAGQDPEQYF
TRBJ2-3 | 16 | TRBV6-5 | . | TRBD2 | TGTGCCAGCAGTTCCCTTAGCGGGGGGTTAGGAGATACGCAGTATTTT | CASSSLSGGLGDTQYF
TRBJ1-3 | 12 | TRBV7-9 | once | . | TGTGCCAGCAGCGACAGAGGAAACACCATATATTTT | CASSDRGNTIYF
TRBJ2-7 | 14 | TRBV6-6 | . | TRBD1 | TGTGCCAGCAGTCGGGACAGACTGGCCTACGAGCAGTACTTC | CASSRDRLAYEQYF
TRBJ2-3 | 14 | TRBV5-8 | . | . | TGTGCCAGCAGCCCGCGGACGGGGTCAGATACGCAGTATTTT | CASSPRTGSDTQYF
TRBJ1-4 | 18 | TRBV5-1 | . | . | TGCGCCAGCAGCTTGATAACAGGCCTGCATGGAACTAATGAAAAACTGTTTTTT | CASSLITGLHGTNEKLFF
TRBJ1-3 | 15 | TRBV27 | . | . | TGTGCCAGCAGTTTAGGAGGCCTCTCTGGAAACACCATATATTTT | CASSLGGLSGNTIYF
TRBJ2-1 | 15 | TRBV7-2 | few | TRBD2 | TGTGCCAGCAGCTGGGGACTAGCGGCTACCAATGAGCAGTTCTTC | CASSWGLAATNEQFF
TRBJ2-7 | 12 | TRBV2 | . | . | TGTGCCAGCAGCAACAGGGTTTCCGAGCAGTACTTC | CASSNRVSEQYF
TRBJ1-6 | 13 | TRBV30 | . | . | TGTGCCTGGAGTCGGGGTAGGCATTCACCCCTCCACTTT | CAWSRGRHSPLHF
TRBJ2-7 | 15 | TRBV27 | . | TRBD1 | TGTGCCAGCAGTTTATCGGGACAGGTCTCGATGGAACAGTACTTC | CASSLSGQVSMEQYF
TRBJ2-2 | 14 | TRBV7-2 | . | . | TGTGCCAGCAGCACACAGGGAAACACCGGGGAGCTGTTTTTT | CASSTQGNTGELFF
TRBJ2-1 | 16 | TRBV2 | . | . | TGTGCCAGCAGCGGGGTTGAGTCAGCCCGTTACAATGAGCAGTTCTTC | CASSGVESARYNEQFF
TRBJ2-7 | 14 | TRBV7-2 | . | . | TGTGCCAGCAGCCGTACGGGGTTGGCCTACGAGCAGTACTTC | CASSRTGLAYEQYF
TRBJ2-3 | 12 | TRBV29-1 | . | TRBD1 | TGCAGCGTTGACCGTTCGCGGACAGGGATGTATTTT | CSVDRSRTGMYF
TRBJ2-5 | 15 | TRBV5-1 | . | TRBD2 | TGCGCCAGCAGCACCGGGACTAGCGGGACAGAGACCCAGTACTTC | CASSTGTSGTETQYF
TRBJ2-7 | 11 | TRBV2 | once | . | TGTGCCAGCAGTCCTTACTACGAGCAGTACTTC | CASSPYYEQYF
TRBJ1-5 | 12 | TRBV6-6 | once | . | TGTGCCAGCAGTGCGCGCGGAAAGTCCCAGCATTTT | CASSARGKSQHF
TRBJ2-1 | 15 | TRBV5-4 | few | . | TGTGCCAGCAGCTTGGGGCAGGGTTACCCTCATGAGCAGTTCTTC | CASSLGQGYPHEQFF
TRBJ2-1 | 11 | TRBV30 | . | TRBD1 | TGTGCCTGGAGTAGGGGGCGTGAGCAGTTCTTC | CAWSRGREQFF
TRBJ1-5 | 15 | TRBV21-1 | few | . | TGTGCCAGCAGCAAAGGAAACAGGGCCAATCAGCCCCAGCATTTT | CASSKGNRANQPQHF
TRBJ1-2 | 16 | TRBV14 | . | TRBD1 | TGTGCCAGCAGCCTCCCGGGACAGGGGGCGGTCTATGGCTACACCTTC | CASSLPGQGAVYGYTF
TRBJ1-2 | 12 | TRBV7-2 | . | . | TGTGCCAGCAGCTTAAACAGGTATGGCTACACCTTC | CASSLNRYGYTF
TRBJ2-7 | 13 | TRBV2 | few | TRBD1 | TGTGCCACCGCCGGGACAGGGCGCTACGAGCAGTACTTC | CATAGTGRYEQYF
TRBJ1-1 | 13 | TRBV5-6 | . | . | TGTGCCAGCAGCTTCAGGGCAGGGGAAGCGGCTTTCTTT | CASSFRAGEAAFF
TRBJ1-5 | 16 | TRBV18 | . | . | TGTGCCAGCTCACCACCGGGGGGAATGGGCAATCAGCCCCAGCATTTT | CASSPPGGMGNQPQHF
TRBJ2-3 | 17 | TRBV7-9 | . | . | TGTGCCAGCAGCTTAGCGCACCCCCCCGGGGTCACAGATACGCAGTATTTT | CASSLAHPPGVTDTQYF
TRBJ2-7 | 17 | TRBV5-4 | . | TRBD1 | TGTGCCAGCAGCTTGCGGGGTCCGGGACAGGGGTCCTACGAGCAGTACTTC | CASSLRGPGQGSYEQYF
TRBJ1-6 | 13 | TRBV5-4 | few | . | TGTGCCAGCAGCCGGGGGGGTGATTCACCCCTCCACTTT | CASSRGGDSPLHF
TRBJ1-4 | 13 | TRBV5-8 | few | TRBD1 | TGTGCCAGCGTCGACAGGGGAGGGGAAAAACTGTTTTTT | CASVDRGGEKLFF
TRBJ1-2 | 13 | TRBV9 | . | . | TGTGCCAGCAGCATCCTGGACAGCTATGGCTACACCTTC | CASSILDSYGYTF